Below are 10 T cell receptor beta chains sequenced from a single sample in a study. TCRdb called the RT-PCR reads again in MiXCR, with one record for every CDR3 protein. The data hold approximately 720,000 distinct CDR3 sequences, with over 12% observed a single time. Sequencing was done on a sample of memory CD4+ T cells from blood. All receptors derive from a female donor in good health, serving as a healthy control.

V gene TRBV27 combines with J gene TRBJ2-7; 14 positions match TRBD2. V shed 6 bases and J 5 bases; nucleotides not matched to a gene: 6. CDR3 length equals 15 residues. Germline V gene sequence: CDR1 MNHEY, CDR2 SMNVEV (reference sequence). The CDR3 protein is CASRIRGLAGDEQYF. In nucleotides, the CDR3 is TGTGCCAGCAGAATAAGGGGACTAGCGGGAGACGAGCAGTACTTC.

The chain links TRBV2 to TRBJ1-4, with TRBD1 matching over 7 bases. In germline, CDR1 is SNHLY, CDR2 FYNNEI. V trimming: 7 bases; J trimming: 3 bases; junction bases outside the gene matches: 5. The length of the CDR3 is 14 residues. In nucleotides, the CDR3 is TGTGCCAGCACCCTGACAGGGTCTAATGAAAAACTGTTTTTT. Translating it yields CASTLTGSNEKLFF.

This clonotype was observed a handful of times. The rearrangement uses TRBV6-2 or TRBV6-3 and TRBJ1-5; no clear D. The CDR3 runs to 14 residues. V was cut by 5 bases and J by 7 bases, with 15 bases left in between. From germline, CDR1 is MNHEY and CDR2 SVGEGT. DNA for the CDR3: TGTGCCAGCAGTAAAGGCGGCTCCGGGCAGCCCCAGCATTTT. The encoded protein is CASSKGGSGQPQHF.

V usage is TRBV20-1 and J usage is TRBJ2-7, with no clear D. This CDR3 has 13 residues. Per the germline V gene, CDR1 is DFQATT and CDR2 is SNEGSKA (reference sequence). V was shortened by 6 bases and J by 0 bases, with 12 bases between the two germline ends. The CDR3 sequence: CSALSTVSYEQYF. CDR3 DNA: TGCAGTGCCCTGAGTACAGTCTCCTACGAGCAGTACTTC.

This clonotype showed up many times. Written as DNA, the CDR3 is TGTGCCTGGACTCCGGGACTAGACCTCCAAGAGACCCAGTACTTC. Its translation: CAWTPGLDLQETQYF. The chain employs TRBV30 and TRBJ2-5, with 8 positions matching TRBD2. There are 15 residues in the CDR3. Losses at the gene ends were 4 bases for V and 1 base for J; bases not matched to a gene: 8. Per germline, CDR1 GTSNPN and CDR2 SVGIG (reference sequence).

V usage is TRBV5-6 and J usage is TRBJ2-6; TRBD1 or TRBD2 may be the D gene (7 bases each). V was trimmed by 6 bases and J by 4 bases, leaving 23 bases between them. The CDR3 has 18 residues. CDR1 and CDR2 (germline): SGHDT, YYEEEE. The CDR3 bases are TGTGCCAGCAAATGGGGAACAGGGGAGGGGTCCGGGGCCAACGTCCTGACTTTC. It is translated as CASKWGTGEGSGANVLTF.

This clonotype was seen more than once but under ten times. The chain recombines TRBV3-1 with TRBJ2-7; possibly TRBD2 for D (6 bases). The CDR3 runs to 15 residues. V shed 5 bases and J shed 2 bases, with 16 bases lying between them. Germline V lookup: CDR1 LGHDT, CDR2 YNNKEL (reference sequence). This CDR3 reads CASSNGLPTPYEQYF. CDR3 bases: TGTGCCAGCAGCAACGGACTACCCACACCCTACGAGCAGTACTTC.

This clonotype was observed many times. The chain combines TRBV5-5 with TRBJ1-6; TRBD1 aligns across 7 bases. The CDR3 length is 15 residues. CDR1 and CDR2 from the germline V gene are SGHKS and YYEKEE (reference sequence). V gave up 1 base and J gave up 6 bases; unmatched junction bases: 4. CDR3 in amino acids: CASSLMGQINSPLHF. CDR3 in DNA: TGTGCCAGCAGCTTGATGGGACAGATTAATTCACCCCTCCACTTT.

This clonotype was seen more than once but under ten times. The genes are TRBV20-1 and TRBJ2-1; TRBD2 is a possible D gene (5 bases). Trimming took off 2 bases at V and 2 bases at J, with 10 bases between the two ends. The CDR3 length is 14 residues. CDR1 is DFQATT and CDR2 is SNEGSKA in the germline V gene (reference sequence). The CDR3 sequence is CSARQRRTYNEQFF. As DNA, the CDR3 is TGCAGTGCTAGACAGCGGAGGACCTACAATGAGCAGTTCTTC.

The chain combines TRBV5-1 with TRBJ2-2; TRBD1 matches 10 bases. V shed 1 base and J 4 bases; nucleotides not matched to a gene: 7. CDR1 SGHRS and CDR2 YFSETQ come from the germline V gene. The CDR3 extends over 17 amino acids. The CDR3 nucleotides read TGCGCCAGCAGCTTGTTAGGACAGGGGGGATCCACCGGGGAGCTGTTTTTT. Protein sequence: CASSLLGQGGSTGELFF.